This TCR beta chain was recovered during a study of blood T cell repertoires in COVID-19. Overall study: Material from acute and convalescent COVID-19 was sourced from the United States, Italy and Spain. T cells, B-cell-depleted T cells, or PBMCs supplied cDNA or gDNA.

The authors' processing: Estimated nucleated cell counts came from reference gene primer amplification. Generated by immunoSEQ multiplex PCR, the TCRdb table keeps only in-frame clones and is missing some. The DNA gave D and trimming, while V, J and clone size come from that table. The sample yields around 70,000 clones, under 95% seen once. V shed 5 bases, J shed 4 bases, and the junction held 16 bases outside the gene matches. Germline V CDR1 and CDR2: MDHEN, SYDVKM. The CDR3 spans 19 residues. The J gene is TRBJ2-7, the V gene TRBV28, with TRBD2 matching over 14 bases. The sample comprised peripheral blood. This receptor was taken from a human donor in a cohort sampled during active COVID-19. The CDR3 DNA sequence: TGTGCCAGCAGTGCCACCGGGACTAGCGGGAGTTGGCAATCGTACGAGCAGTACTTC. As protein: CASSATGTSGSWQSYEQYF.